A single sample is the source of the 9 T cell receptor beta chains below, sequenced in a study of regulatory T cells in long-lasting Graves disease. CDR3 regions were amplified by Arm-PCR using iRepertoire HTBI primers to build TCR beta libraries. TCRdb processed the multiplex PCR reads anew with MiXCR; each CDR3 protein has one entry. The sample includes roughly 400,000 distinct CDR3 sequences, around 21% of them seen just once. The time point was: persistent/refractory GD, antithyroid drugs over 5 years with positive TRAb. PBMC RNA served as the TCR library source. Sample: peripheral blood mononuclear cells (PBMCs), taken when the disease was refractory, from a patient treated with antithyroid drugs. These receptors all stem from a female donor with Graves disease.

With regard to this clonotype: The junction shows a germline mismatch at one end, possibly a read error. The J gene is TRBJ2-7, the V gene TRBV28, with D unresolved. There are 14 residues in the CDR3. Per the germline V gene, CDR1 is MDHEN and CDR2 is SYDVKM. The CDR3 protein is CASSLALGSYEQYF. CDR3 nucleotides: TGCGCCAGCAGCTTAGCATTGGGGTCCTACGAGCAGTACTTC.

In this sample, this clonotype turned up many times. The chain joins TRBV6-1 to TRBJ1-1, with 9 bases that match TRBD1. Germline CDR1 reads MNHNS; CDR2 reads SASEGT. Germline trimming cut 6 bases from V and 6 bases from J; bases unmatched to any gene: 8. This CDR3 region has 14 residues. CDR3 in amino acids: CASRSNRGLAEAFF. In DNA form, the CDR3 reads TGTGCCAGCAGAAGTAACAGGGGGCTAGCTGAAGCTTTCTTT.

As concerns this clonotype: A junction boundary mismatches the germline segment, possibly from a read error. This chain joins TRBV29-1 and TRBJ1-2; D unclear. CDR3 length equals 12 residues. From germline, CDR1 is SQVTM and CDR2 ANQGSEA. The CDR3 region has the DNA TGCAGCGTTAAAGAAGCGGGAATCGGCTACACCTTC. Translation: CSVKEAGIGYTF. The full variable domain, completed using reference TRBV29-1 and TRBJ1-2, is SAVISQKPSRDICQRGTSLTIQCQVDSQVTMMFWYRQQPGQSLTLIATANQGSEATYESGFVIDKFPISRPNLTFSTLTVSNMSPEDSSIYLCSVKEAGIGYTFGSGTRLTVV.

Concerning this clonotype itself: Being one base from a much bigger clone, this may be a read error. The chain recombines TRBV12-3 or TRBV12-4 with TRBJ2-7; 10 nucleotides line up with TRBD1. V lost 6 bases, J lost 2 bases, and 4 bases stayed unmatched. There are 14 residues in the CDR3. This chain's CDR3 is CASRAGTGAYEQYF. CDR3 nucleotide sequence: TGTGCCAGCAGAGCCGGGACAGGGGCCTACGAGCAGTACTTC.

This clonotype was seen only a few times. Here the CDR3 reads CASSLSNNQPQHF. CDR3 sequence (DNA): TGTGCCAGCAGTTTATCCAACAATCAGCCCCAGCATTTT. The chain recombines TRBV27 with TRBJ1-5; D unclear. The V end was cut by 0 bases, the J end by 3 bases, with 3 bases between. Germline V CDR1 and CDR2: MNHEY, SMNVEV (reference sequence). This CDR3 has 13 residues.

This clonotype was recorded at least ten times. This rearrangement joins TRBV27 to TRBJ2-4, with D perhaps given as TRBD1 or TRBD2 (5 bases each). The germline V and J ends were trimmed by 4 bases and 8 bases, with 24 bases remaining between them. CDR1 MNHEY and CDR2 SMNVEV come from the germline V gene (reference sequence). The CDR3 consists of 17 residues. The CDR3 here is CASSSQRVGRRSDIQYF. The CDR3, as DNA: TGTGCCAGCAGTTCACAGCGTGTGGGACGGAGGTCAGACATTCAGTACTTC.

J is TRBJ2-7 and V is TRBV20-1; 10 positions agree with TRBD2. The CDR3 runs 15 residues. Losses at the gene ends were 2 bases for V and 4 bases for J; bases not matched to a gene: 8. CDR1 and CDR2 from the germline V gene are DFQATT and SNEGSKA (reference sequence). CDR3 protein: CSARSEREGLYEQYF. The CDR3 DNA reads TGCAGTGCTAGATCGGAGCGGGAGGGCTTATACGAGCAGTACTTC.

This clonotype was detected many times. The rearrangement links TRBV7-2 to TRBJ2-5, with unresolved D. Trimming removed 5 bases at V and 4 bases at J, with 14 bases between. Germline lookup yields CDR1 SGHTA and CDR2 FQGNSA. This CDR3 spans 14 amino acids. The CDR3 is CASSPQVGGETQYF. The DNA for the CDR3 is TGTGCCAGCAGCCCCCAGGTTGGCGGAGAGACCCAGTACTTC. The full variable domain, its missing parts supplied by reference TRBV7-2 and TRBJ2-5, is GAGVSQSPSNKVTEKGKDVELRCDPISGHTALYWYRQSLGQGLEFLIYFQGNSAPDKSGLPSDRFSAERTGGSVSTLTIQRTQQEDSAVYLCASSPQVGGETQYFGPGTRLLVL.

This CDR3 is CASSSKSGTWEQYF. CDR3 sequence (DNA): TGTGCCAGCAGCTCGAAGTCAGGCACATGGGAGCAGTACTTC. The V and J genes are TRBV7-8 and TRBJ2-7, with D unresolved. The CDR3 runs 14 residues. Germline V gene data show CDR1 as SGHVS and CDR2 as FQNEAQ. V was pared by 4 bases and J by 7 bases, with 17 bases between.